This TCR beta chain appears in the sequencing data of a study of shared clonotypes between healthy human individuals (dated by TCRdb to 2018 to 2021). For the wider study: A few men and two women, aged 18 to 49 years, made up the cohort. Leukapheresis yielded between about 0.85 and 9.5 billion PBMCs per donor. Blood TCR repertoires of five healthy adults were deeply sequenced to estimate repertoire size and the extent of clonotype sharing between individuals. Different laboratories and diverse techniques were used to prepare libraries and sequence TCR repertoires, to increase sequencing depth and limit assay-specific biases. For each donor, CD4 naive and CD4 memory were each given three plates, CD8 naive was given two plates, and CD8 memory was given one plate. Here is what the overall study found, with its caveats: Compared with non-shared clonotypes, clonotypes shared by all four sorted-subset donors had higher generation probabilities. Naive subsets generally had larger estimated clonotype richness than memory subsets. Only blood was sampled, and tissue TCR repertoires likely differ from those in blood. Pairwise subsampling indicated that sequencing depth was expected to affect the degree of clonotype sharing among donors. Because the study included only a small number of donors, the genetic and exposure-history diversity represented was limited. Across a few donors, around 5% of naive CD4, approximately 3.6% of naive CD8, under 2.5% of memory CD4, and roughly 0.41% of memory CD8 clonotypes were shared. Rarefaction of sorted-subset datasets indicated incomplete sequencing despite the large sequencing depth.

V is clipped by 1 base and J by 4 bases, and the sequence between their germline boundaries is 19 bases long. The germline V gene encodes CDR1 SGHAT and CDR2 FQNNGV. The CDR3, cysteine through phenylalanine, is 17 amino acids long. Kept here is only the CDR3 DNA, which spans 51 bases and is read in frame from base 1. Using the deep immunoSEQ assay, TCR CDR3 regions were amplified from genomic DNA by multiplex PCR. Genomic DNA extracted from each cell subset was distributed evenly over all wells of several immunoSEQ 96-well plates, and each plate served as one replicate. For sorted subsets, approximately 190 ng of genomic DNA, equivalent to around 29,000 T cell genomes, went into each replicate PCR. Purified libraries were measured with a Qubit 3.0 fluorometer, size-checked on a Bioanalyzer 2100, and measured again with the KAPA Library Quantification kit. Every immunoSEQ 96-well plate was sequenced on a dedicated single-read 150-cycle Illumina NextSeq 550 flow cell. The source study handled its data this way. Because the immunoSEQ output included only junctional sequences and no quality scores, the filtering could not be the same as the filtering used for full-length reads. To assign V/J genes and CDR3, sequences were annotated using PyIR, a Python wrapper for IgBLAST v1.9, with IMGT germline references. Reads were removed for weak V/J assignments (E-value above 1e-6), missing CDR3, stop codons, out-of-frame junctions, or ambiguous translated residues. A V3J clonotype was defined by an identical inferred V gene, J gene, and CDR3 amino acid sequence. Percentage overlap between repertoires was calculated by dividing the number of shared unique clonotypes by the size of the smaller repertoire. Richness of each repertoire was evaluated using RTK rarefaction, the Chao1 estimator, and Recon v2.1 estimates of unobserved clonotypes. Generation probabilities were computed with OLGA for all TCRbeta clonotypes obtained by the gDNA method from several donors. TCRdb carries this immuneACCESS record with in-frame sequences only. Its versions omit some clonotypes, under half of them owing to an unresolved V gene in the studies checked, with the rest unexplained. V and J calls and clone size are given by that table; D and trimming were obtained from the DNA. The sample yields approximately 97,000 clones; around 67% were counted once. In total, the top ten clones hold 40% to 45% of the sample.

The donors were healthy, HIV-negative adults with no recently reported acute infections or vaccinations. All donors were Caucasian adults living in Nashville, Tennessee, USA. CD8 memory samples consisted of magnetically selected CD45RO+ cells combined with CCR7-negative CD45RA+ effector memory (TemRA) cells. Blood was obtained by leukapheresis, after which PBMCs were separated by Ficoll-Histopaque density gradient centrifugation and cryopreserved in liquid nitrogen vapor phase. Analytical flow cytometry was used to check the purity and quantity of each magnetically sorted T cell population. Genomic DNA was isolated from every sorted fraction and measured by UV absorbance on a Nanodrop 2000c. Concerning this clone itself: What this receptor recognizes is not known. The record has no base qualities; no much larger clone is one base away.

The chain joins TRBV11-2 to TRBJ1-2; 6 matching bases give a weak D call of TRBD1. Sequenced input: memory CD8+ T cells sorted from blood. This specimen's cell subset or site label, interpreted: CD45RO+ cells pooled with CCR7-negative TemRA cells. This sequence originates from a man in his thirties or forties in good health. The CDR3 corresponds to CASSLGRGGQLSYGYTF. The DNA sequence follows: TGTGCCAGCAGCTTAGGGAGGGGAGGACAGCTTTCCTATGGCTACACCTTC.